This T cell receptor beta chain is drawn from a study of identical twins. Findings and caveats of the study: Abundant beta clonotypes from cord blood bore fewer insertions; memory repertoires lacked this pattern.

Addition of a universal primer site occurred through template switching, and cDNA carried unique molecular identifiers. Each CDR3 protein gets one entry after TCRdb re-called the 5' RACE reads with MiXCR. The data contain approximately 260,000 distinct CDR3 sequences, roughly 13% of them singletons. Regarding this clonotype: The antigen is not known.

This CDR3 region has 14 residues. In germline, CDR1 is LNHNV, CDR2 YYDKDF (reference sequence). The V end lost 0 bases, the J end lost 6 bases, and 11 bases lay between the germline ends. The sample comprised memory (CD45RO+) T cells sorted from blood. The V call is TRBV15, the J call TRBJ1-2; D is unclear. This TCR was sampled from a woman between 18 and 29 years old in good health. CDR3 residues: CATSREHRENGYTF. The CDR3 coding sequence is TGTGCCACCAGCAGAGAGCACCGGGAGAATGGCTACACCTTC.